What follows is one T cell receptor beta chain and its context. Antigen: not known. Every single donor gave one heparinised blood draw, and these averaged around 110 mL. This CDR3 is 17 amino acids long. The germline gives CDR1 KGHSH, CDR2 LQKENI. Trimming took 0 bases from V and 0 from J, leaving 15 bases between them. This entry is derived from a study of beta chain features in type 1 diabetes. As every portion of the isolated RNA was reverse transcribed, the sequencing read expressed TCRB transcripts. Naive, central memory and regulatory T cell samples produced a mean of around 4 million reads. Data came from immunoSEQ multiplex PCR; TCRdb stores just in-frame clones and leaves some out. The table has about 290,000 clones, around 7.3% seen once. General observations from the study: Among type 1 diabetes patients, VDJ junctions had fewer insertions and more deletions.

The rearrangement links TRBV18 to TRBJ2-7; D perhaps matches TRBD1 (5 bases). Input material: central memory CD4+ T cells from blood. This receptor was identified in a woman between 18 and 29 years old in good health. In nucleotides, the CDR3 is TGTGCCAGCTCACCACCAGGGGTCTCACTGCCCTCCTACGAGCAGTACTTC. Encoded protein: CASSPPGVSLPSYEQYF.